This is a list of T cell receptor beta chains from one sample in a study of cytomegalovirus exposure and HLA in healthy donors. Using immunoSEQ multiplex PCR, the repertoire was profiled, and TCRdb retains in-frame clones only, with some absent. The sample has fewer than 150,000 clones; about 86% are singletons. Sequencing was performed on PBMCs. The origin of the receptors is a man in his forties or fifties in good health and CMV-seropositive. Both conserved end residues are part of each CDR3. A D gene is named only where the DNA matches it firmly. Clone size appears in some rows only: once, few, many, or a class for an expanded clone.

TRBV2	.	TRBJ2-7	.	TGTGCCAGCAGTGACATTACGGGGAGAGGACGAGGTTACGAGCAGTACTTC	CASSDITGRGRGYEQYF
TRBV30	.	TRBJ2-7	.	TGTGCCTGGAGATTAGACAGGTACTACGAGCAGTACTTC	CAWRLDRYYEQYF
TRBV4-1	.	TRBJ1-2	.	TGCGCCACCCTGGGGATGGCAGGGCTGAACTATGGCTACACCTTC	CATLGMAGLNYGYTF
TRBV7-2	.	TRBJ2-1	.	TGTGCCAGCAGCTTAGAACAGGGTCGCTACAATGAGCAGTTCTTC	CASSLEQGRYNEQFF
TRBV7-8	.	TRBJ1-5	.	TGTGCCAGCAGCTCCTCCGGGAAATATAGCAATCAGCCCCAGCATTTT	CASSSSGKYSNQPQHF
TRBV14	TRBD1	TRBJ1-2	.	TGTGCCAGCAGCCAAAGGGACAGCCTAAACTATGGCTACACCTTC	CASSQRDSLNYGYTF
TRBV11-2	.	TRBJ2-7	.	TGTGCCAGCAGCTTAGAGCTCGGCCAGAACTACGAGCAGTACTTC	CASSLELGQNYEQYF
TRBV5-1	.	TRBJ1-1	.	TGCGCCAGCAGCTTTTCGAGCGCTTCAAACACTGAAGCTTTCTTT	CASSFSSASNTEAFF
TRBV4-1	.	TRBJ1-1	few	TGCGCCAGCAGCGCCGCACAGCTGAACACTGAAGCTTTCTTT	CASSAAQLNTEAFF
TRBV30	TRBD1	TRBJ1-1	.	TGTGCCTGGAGTTCCGCGGACAGGGGGAACACTGAAGCTTTCTTT	CAWSSADRGNTEAFF
TRBV7-9	TRBD2	TRBJ2-7	.	TGTGCCAGCAGCCTTAGCGGGGCCCTCCAAGGGAAGTACTTC	CASSLSGALQGKYF
TRBV10-3	.	TRBJ1-2	.	TGTGCCATCAGTGCAGGGGCCGGGGCCTTTCCCTATAACTATGGCTACACCTTC	CAISAGAGAFPYNYGYTF
TRBV19	TRBD1	TRBJ1-5	.	TGTGCCAGTAGTATCGGGACAGCGGAATTTAGCAATCAGCCCCAGCATTTT	CASSIGTAEFSNQPQHF
TRBV7-2	TRBD1	TRBJ2-4	few	TGTGCCAGCAGCTCGCTTGGACAGGGTTTCCAGTACTTC	CASSSLGQGFQYF
TRBV4-2	.	TRBJ1-1	.	TGTGCCAGCGGCCAAGTTTGGAAGGGGCCTACTGAAGCTTTCTTT	CASGQVWKGPTEAFF
TRBV5-1	TRBD1	TRBJ1-1	.	TGCGCCAGCAGTTATAAACCCCAGGGGGATGGTACTGAAGCTTTCTTT	CASSYKPQGDGTEAFF